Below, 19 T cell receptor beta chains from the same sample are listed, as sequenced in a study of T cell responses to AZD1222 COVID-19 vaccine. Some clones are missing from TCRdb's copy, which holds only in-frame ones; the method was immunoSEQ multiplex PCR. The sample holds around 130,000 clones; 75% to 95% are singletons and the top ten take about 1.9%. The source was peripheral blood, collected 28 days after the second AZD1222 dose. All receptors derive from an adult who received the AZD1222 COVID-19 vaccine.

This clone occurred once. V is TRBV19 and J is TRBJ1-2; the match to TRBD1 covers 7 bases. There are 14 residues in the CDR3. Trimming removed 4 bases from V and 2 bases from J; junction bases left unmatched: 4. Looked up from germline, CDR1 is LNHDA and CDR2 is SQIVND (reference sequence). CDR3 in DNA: TGTGCCAGTAGTACCGGGACAGCGAACTATGGCTACACCTTC. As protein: CASSTGTANYGYTF.

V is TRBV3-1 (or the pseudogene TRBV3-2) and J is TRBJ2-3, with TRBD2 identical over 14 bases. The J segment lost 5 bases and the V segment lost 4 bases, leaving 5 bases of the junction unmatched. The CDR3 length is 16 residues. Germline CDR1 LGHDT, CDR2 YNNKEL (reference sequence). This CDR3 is CASSPGLAGEVDTQYF. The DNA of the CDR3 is TGTGCCAGCAGCCCGGGACTAGCGGGAGAGGTAGATACGCAGTATTTT.

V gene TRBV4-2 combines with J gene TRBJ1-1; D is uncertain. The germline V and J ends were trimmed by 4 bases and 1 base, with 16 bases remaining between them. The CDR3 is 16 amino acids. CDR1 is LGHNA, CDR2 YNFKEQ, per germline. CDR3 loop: CASSRTSKVWNTEAFF. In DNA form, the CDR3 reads TGTGCCAGCAGCCGCACATCGAAGGTTTGGAACACTGAAGCTTTCTTT.

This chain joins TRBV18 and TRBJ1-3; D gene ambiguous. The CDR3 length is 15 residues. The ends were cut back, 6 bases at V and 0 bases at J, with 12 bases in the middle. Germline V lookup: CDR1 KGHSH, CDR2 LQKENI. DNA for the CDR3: TGTGCCAGCTCGCCCCCCACGAGCTCTGGAAACACCATATATTTT. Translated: CASSPPTSSGNTIYF.

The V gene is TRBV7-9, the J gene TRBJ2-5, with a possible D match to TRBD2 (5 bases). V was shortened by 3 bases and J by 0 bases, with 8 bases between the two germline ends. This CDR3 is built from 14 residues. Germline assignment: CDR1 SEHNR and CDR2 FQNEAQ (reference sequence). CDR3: CASSFEGYQETQYF. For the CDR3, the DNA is TGTGCCAGCAGCTTTGAGGGTTACCAAGAGACCCAGTACTTC.

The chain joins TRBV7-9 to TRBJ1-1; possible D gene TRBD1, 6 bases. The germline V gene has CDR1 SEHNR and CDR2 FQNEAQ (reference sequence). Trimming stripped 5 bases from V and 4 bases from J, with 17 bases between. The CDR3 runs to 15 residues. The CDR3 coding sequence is TGTGCCAGCAGCCTCGATTCAGGGGCCCTCACTGAAGCTTTCTTT. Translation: CASSLDSGALTEAFF.

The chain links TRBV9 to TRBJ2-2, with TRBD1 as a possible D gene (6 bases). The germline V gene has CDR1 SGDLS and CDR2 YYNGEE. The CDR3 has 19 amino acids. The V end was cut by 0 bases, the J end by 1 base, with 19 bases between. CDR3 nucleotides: TGTGCCAGCAGCGTAGGTTCCGTCAAACAGGGAGAGAACACCGGGGAGCTGTTTTTT. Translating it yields CASSVGSVKQGENTGELFF.

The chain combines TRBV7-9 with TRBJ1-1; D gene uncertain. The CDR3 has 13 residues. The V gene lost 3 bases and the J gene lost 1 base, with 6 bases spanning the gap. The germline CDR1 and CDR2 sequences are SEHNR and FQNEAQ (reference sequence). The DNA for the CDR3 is TGTGCCAGCAGCTTTTGGCCGAACACTGAAGCTTTCTTT. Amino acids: CASSFWPNTEAFF.

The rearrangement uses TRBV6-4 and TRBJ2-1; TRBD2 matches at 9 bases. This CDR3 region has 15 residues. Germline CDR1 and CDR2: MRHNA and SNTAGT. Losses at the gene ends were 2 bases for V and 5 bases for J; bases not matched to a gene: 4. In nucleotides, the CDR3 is TGTGCCAGCAGTGACGAAGGCGGGAGGGACAATGAGCAGTTCTTC. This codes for CASSDEGGRDNEQFF.

The CDR3 spells CASSVEAGRSGNTIYF. The CDR3 DNA reads as TGTGCCAGCAGCGTAGAGGCAGGAAGGTCTGGAAACACCATATATTTT. The chain joins TRBV9 to TRBJ1-3; D is ambiguous. This CDR3 contains 16 residues. The germline CDR1 and CDR2 sequences are SGDLS and YYNGEE. V lost 0 bases, J lost 1 base, and 11 bases lay in between.

The CDR3 DNA is TGTGCCAGCGTCCGAAATAGCAATCAGCCCCAGCATTTT. This encodes CASVRNSNQPQHF. This chain joins TRBV6-5 and TRBJ1-5; the D is unclear. V lost 8 bases and J lost 0, with 8 bases in between. The CDR3 consists of 13 residues. In germline, CDR1 is MNHEY, CDR2 SVGAGI.

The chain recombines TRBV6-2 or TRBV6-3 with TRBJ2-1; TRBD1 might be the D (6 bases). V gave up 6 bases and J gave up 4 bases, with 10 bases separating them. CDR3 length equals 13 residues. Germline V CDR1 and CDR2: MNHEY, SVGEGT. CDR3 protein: CASSQGIYNEQFF. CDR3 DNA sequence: TGTGCCAGCAGCCAGGGGATTTACAATGAGCAGTTCTTC.

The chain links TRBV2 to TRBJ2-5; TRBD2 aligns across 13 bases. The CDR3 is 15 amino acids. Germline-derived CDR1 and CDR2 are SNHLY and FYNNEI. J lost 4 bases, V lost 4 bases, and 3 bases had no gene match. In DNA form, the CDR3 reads TGTGCCAGCAGTGGACTAGCGGGAGGATTAGAGACCCAGTACTTC. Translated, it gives CASSGLAGGLETQYF.

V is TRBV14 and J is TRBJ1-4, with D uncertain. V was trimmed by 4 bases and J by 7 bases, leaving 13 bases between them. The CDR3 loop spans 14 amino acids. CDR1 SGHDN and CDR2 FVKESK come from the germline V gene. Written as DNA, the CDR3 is TGTGCCAGCAGCCCCGGCGGGGATAGTGAAAAACTGTTTTTT. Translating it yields CASSPGGDSEKLFF. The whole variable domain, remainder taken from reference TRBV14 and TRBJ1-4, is EAGVTQFPSHSVIEKGQTVTLRCDPISGHDNLYWYRRVMGKEIKFLLHFVKESKQDESGMPNNRFLAERTGGTYSTLKVQPAELEDSGVYFCASSPGGDSEKLFFGSGTQLSVL.

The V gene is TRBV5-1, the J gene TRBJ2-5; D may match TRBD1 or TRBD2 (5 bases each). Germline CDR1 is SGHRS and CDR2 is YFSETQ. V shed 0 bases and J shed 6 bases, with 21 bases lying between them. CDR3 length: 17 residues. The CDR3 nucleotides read TGCGCCAGCAGCTTGGGAGAGGGGAACCCTCTTAGACAGACCCAGTACTTC. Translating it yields CASSLGEGNPLRQTQYF.

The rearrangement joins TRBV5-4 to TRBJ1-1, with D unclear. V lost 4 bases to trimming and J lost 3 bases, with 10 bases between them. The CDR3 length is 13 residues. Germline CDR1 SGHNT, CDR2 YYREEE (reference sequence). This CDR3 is CASSRWGDTEAFF. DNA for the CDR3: TGTGCCAGCAGCCGATGGGGTGACACTGAAGCTTTCTTT.

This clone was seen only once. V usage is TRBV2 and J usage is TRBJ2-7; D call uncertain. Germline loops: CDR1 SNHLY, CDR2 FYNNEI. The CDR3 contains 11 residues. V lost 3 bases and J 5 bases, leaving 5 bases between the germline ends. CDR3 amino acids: CASSDFNEQYF. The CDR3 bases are TGTGCCAGCAGTGATTTTAACGAGCAGTACTTC. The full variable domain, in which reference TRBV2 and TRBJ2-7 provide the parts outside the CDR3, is EPEVTQTPSHQVTQMGQEVILRCVPISNHLYFYWYRQILGQKVEFLVSFYNNEISEKSEIFDDQFSVERPDGSNFTLKIRSTKLEDSAMYFCASSDFNEQYFGPGTRLTVT.

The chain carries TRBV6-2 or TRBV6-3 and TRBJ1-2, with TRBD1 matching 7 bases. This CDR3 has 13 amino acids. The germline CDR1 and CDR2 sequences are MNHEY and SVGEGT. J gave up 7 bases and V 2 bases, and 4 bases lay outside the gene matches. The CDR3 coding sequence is TGTGCCAGCAGTTACGAGGGGGCGTTTGGCTACACCTTC. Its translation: CASSYEGAFGYTF.

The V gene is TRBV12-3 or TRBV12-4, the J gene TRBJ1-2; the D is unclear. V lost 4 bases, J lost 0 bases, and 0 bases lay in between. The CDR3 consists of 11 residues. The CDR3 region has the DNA TGTGCCAGCAGTTCTAACTATGGCTACACCTTC. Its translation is CASSSNYGYTF.